The next 19 T cell receptor beta chains were all read from a single sample in a study of a mutant IDH1 vaccine in newly diagnosed glioma. As for time point: week 11, during vaccination. It was 300 ug of mutant IDH1 20-mer peptide that made up each vaccine dose, given with topical imiquimod. Measured with immunoSEQ multiplex PCR; TCRdb has only the in-frame clones, and not every one. The repertoire includes some 21,000 clones, under 90% of them detected once, and around 5.7% sits in the top ten. Their specific antigens are unknown. The sample here was PBMCs, taken from a glioma patient whose treatment included an IDH1 peptide vaccine. All receptors come from a woman between 40 and 50 years old with glioma.

With regard to this clone: One end of the junction is discordant with germline, which a read error may explain. The chain couples TRBV12-5 to TRBJ1-6; no definite D call. There are 16 residues in the CDR3. The germline gives CDR1 LGHNT, CDR2 FRNRAP. The DNA of the CDR3 is TGTGCTAGTGCTTTGGTATTAGGGCAGAGAATTCAACCCCTCCACTTT. Translation: CASALVLGQRIQPLHF.

The rearrangement uses TRBV6-5 and TRBJ1-6, with a tentative D call TRBD1 (6 bases). CDR3 length: 15 residues. V lost 6 bases and J 8 bases, leaving 17 bases between the germline ends. The germline CDR1 and CDR2 sequences are MNHEY and SVGAGI. This CDR3 is CASSPSEGGYSPLHF. The CDR3 DNA follows: TGTGCCAGCAGCCCCTCGGAGGGGGGCTATTCACCCCTCCACTTT.

This clone was detected only once. The rearrangement links TRBV2 to TRBJ1-5; 10 bases line up with TRBD1. This CDR3 is 15 amino acids long. Germline-derived CDR1 and CDR2 are SNHLY and FYNNEI. Unmatched junction bases numbered 5, after V lost 4 bases and J lost 5 bases. This chain's CDR3 is CASSAGQGIYQPQHF. CDR3 sequence (DNA): TGTGCCAGCAGTGCGGGACAGGGGATCTATCAGCCCCAGCATTTT.

The V gene is TRBV30, the J gene TRBJ2-3, with TRBD1 matching 11 bases. The CDR3 extends over 19 amino acids. Per the germline V gene, CDR1 is GTSNPN and CDR2 is SVGIG (reference sequence). The V gene end was trimmed by 3 bases and the J gene end by 3 bases; junction bases not matched to a gene: 17. CDR3 in amino acids: CAWRPYRDRGKKSTDTQYF. The CDR3 DNA reads TGTGCCTGGAGGCCATACCGGGACAGGGGGAAAAAATCTACAGATACGCAGTATTTT.

This chain uses TRBV10-3 with TRBJ2-7, with TRBD2 matching over 9 bases. Trimming took 2 bases from V and 9 from J; bases not matched to a gene: 8. This CDR3 is 14 amino acids long. Germline CDR1 reads ENHRY; CDR2 reads SYGVKD. The CDR3 DNA follows: TGTGCCATCAGTGAGCAGCGGGAGGAGGTCGGGCAGTACTTC. This sequence encodes CAISEQREEVGQYF.

This clone came up a few times. This chain connects TRBV5-1 to TRBJ1-5; tentative D call: TRBD1 (5 bases). The CDR3 extends over 14 amino acids. Germline loops: CDR1 SGHRS, CDR2 YFSETQ. The V end was cut by 4 bases, the J end by 6 bases, with 14 bases between. CDR3 bases: TGCGCCAGCAGCCTGGACAACCCCGCTCAGCCCCAGCATTTT. It specifies CASSLDNPAQPQHF. The entire variable domain, with the rest obtained from reference TRBV5-1 and TRBJ1-5, is as follows: KAGVTQTPRYLIKTRGQQVTLSCSPISGHRSVSWYQQTPGQGLQFLFEYFSETQRNKGNFPGRFSGRQFSNSRSEMNVSTLELGDSALYLCASSLDNPAQPQHFGDGTRLSIL.

J is TRBJ2-7 and V is TRBV4-1; D gene uncertain. The CDR3 spans 14 residues. Trimming pared 1 base from V and 3 bases from J, leaving 10 bases between. Germline CDR1 reads MGHRA; CDR2 reads YSYEKL. CDR3 DNA sequence: TGCGCCAGCAGCCAAGCGTACCAACTCTACGAGCAGTACTTC. Protein: CASSQAYQLYEQYF.

The chain employs TRBV2 and TRBJ1-5; the D is unclear. The CDR3 runs to 15 residues. The ends were cut back, 7 bases at V and 9 bases at J, with 22 bases in the middle. Germline V CDR1 and CDR2: SNHLY, FYNNEI. The CDR3 nucleotides read TGTGCCAGCAATATAGATATGGGGTCCGGCGTGCCCCAGCATTTT. This gives the protein CASNIDMGSGVPQHF. Looking up the rest from reference TRBV2 and TRBJ1-5 gives the full variable domain: EPEVTQTPSHQVTQMGQEVILRCVPISNHLYFYWYRQILGQKVEFLVSFYNNEISEKSEIFDDQFSVERPDGSNFTLKIRSTKLEDSAMYFCASNIDMGSGVPQHFGDGTRLSIL.

The chain combines TRBV29-1 with TRBJ2-5, with D maybe TRBD1 (6 bases). CDR1 is SQVTM and CDR2 is ANQGSEA in the germline V gene. With 4 bases removed from V and 4 bases from J, the gap between germline ends came to 10 bases. This CDR3 is built from 12 residues. The chain's CDR3 is CSVVGRGETQYF. In DNA, the CDR3 is TGCAGCGTTGTCGGCAGGGGAGAGACCCAGTACTTC.

V usage is TRBV4-1 and J usage is TRBJ2-7, with D unresolved. The CDR3 is 16 amino acids. CDR1 is MGHRA and CDR2 is YSYEKL in the germline V gene. Trimming stripped 3 bases from V and 7 bases from J, with 22 bases between. The CDR3, as DNA: TGCGCCAGCAGCCAGTTACGGACCAGGCCGGCCGGGGAGCAGTACTTC. Its protein is CASSQLRTRPAGEQYF.

This sequence joins TRBV5-1 and TRBJ2-7; 7 bases are a match to TRBD2. The CDR3 sequence is 18 residues long. V shed 5 bases, J shed 5 bases, and the junction held 22 bases outside the gene matches. The germline V gene has CDR1 SGHRS and CDR2 YFSETQ. CDR3: CASRTGREERYGGHEQYF. For the CDR3, the DNA is TGCGCCAGCAGGACGGGTCGGGAGGAAAGATACGGGGGTCACGAGCAGTACTTC.

This chain joins TRBV25-1 and TRBJ1-3; D is undetermined. Per the germline V gene, CDR1 is MGHDK and CDR2 is SYGVNS. This CDR3 has 14 residues. Trimming removed 5 bases at V and 3 bases at J, with 11 bases between. As DNA, the CDR3 is TGTGCCAGCAGTCGTGGGAACTATGGAAACACCATATATTTT. Translating it yields CASSRGNYGNTIYF.

The chain employs TRBV10-3 and TRBJ1-4; unclear D gene. Germline V lookup: CDR1 ENHRY, CDR2 SYGVKD. The V and J ends lost 0 bases and 8 bases respectively, with 7 bases between them. This CDR3 comprises 13 residues. CDR3 residues: CAISESPLEKLFF. Written as DNA, the CDR3 is TGTGCCATCAGTGAGTCTCCGCTCGAAAAACTGTTTTTT.

The gene calls are TRBV5-1 and TRBJ2-6, with TRBD1 identical over 7 bases. CDR3 length equals 16 residues. The ends lost 1 base at V and 4 bases at J; junction bases unmatched: 5. The germline V gene has CDR1 SGHRS and CDR2 YFSETQ. For the CDR3, the DNA is TGCGCCAGCAGCTTGCAACAGGGGACCGGGGCCAACGTCCTGACTTTC. It translates to CASSLQQGTGANVLTF. The full variable domain, completed using reference TRBV5-1 and TRBJ2-6, is KAGVTQTPRYLIKTRGQQVTLSCSPISGHRSVSWYQQTPGQGLQFLFEYFSETQRNKGNFPGRFSGRQFSNSRSEMNVSTLELGDSALYLCASSLQQGTGANVLTFGAGSRLTVL.

V is TRBV6-5 and J is TRBJ1-6, with D possibly being TRBD1 (5 bases). The CDR3 runs 13 residues. Trimming took off 7 bases at V and 7 bases at J, with 11 bases between the two ends. Germline V gene lookup returns CDR1 MNHEY and CDR2 SVGAGI. CDR3 amino acids: CASTRQSNSPLHF. The CDR3 nucleotides read TGTGCCAGCACCCGACAGAGCAATTCACCCCTCCACTTT.

CDR3 bases: TGTGCCAGCAGTTACCCTTACACCGGGGAGCTGTTTTTT. Translating it yields CASSYPYTGELFF. The V gene is TRBV6-5, the J gene TRBJ2-2; D is unresolved. Per the germline V gene, CDR1 is MNHEY and CDR2 is SVGAGI. Deletions cut 2 bases from V and 3 bases from J, with 4 bases between. This CDR3 spans 13 amino acids.

V usage is TRBV6-5 and J usage is TRBJ2-7; D remains unclear. Per the germline V gene, CDR1 is MNHEY and CDR2 is SVGAGI. CDR3 length: 12 residues. V lost 7 bases to trimming and J lost 3 bases, with 10 bases between them. The DNA of the CDR3 is TGTGCCAGCACCGGACCTGGCTACGAGCAGTACTTC. Its translation: CASTGPGYEQYF.

This chain joins TRBV27 and TRBJ1-2; no definite D call. The length of the CDR3 is 12 residues. V gave up 7 bases and J gave up 4 bases, with 10 bases separating them. In germline, CDR1 is MNHEY, CDR2 SMNVEV (reference sequence). The CDR3 DNA follows: TGTGCCAGCACTGGGAGTGTCTATGGCTACACCTTC. Residues: CASTGSVYGYTF.

The genes are TRBV7-2 and TRBJ1-5, with D possibly being TRBD1 (5 bases). Looked up from germline, CDR1 is SGHTA and CDR2 is FQGNSA. Deletions cut 5 bases from V and 9 bases from J, with 17 bases between. CDR3 length: 14 amino acids. CDR3 in amino acids: CASSPGRTSWPQHF. The CDR3 DNA follows: TGTGCCAGCAGCCCGGGACGGACGTCGTGGCCCCAGCATTTT.